This T cell receptor beta chain was sequenced for a study of identifying expanded T cells in peripheral blood. Regarding the study as a whole: Across healthy donors, higher total template counts meant significantly greater approximately two-week count variance. Differentially abundant clones: around 1.1 between replicates, 16.4 at roughly 15 days, approximately 19 at four.

Healthy donors had no documented immune events, such as infections, while sampled. As to this clone: Its antigen remains unidentified.

Method: immunoSEQ multiplex PCR; TCRdb's copy keeps in-frame clones and lacks some. The sample lists about 80,000 clones, around 90% occurring once. The source material was blood. This TCR came from a person aged 18 to 69 in good health.

In nucleotides, the CDR3 is TGCGCCAGCAGTGAGTCGGGAGGGTTGATAGAGGAAAAACTGTTTTTT. It is translated as CASSESGGLIEEKLFF. This chain joins TRBV10-2 and TRBJ1-4, with D unresolved. Germline assignment: CDR1 WSHSY and CDR2 SAAADI. V was pared by 0 bases and J by 8 bases, with 16 bases between. CDR3 length: 16 residues.